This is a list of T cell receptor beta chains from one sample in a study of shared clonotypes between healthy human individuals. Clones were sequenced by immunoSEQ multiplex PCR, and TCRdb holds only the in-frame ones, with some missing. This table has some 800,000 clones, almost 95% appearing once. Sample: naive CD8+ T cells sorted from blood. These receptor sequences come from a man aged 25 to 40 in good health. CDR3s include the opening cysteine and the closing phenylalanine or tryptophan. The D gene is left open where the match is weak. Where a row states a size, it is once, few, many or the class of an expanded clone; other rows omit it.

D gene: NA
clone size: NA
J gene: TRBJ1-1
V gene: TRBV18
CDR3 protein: CASSPGTEAFF
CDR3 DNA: TGTGCCAGCTCACCAGGCACTGAAGCTTTCTTT

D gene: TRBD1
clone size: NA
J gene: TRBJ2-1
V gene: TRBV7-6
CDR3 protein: CASSVTGSSYNEQFF
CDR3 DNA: TGTGCCAGCAGCGTGACAGGGAGCTCCTACAATGAGCAGTTCTTC

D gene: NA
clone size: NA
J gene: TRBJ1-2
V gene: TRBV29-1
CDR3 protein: CSVEEPREVYGYTF
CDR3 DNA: TGCAGCGTTGAAGAACCAAGGGAAGTGTATGGCTACACCTTC

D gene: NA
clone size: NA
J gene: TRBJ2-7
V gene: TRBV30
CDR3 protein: CAWRGHLYEQYF
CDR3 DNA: TGTGCCTGGAGAGGGCACCTCTACGAGCAGTACTTC

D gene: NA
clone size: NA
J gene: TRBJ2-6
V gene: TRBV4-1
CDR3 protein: CASSQGDGANVLTF
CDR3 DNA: TGCGCCAGCAGCCAAGGGGATGGGGCCAACGTCCTGACTTTC

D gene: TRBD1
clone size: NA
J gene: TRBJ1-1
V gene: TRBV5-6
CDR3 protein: CASSLGTGPTEAFF
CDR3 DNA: TGTGCCAGCAGCTTGGGGACAGGGCCCACTGAAGCTTTCTTT

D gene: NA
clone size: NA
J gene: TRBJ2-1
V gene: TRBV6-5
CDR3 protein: CASSYSGPDNEQFF
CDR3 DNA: TGTGCCAGCAGTTACTCGGGGCCAGACAATGAGCAGTTCTTC

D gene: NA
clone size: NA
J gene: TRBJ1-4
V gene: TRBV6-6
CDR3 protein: CASRTAAYNEKLFF
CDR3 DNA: TGTGCCAGCAGGACAGCGGCCTATAATGAAAAACTGTTTTTT

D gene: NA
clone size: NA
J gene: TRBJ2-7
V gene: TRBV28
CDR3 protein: CASRPRTATYEQYF
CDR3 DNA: TGTGCCAGCAGGCCCCGGACGGCGACCTACGAGCAGTACTTC

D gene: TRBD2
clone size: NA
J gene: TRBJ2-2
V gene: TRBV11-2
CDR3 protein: CASSSPGTSVYRGTGELFF
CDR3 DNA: TGTGCCAGCAGCTCGCCCGGGACTAGCGTTTACCGGGGCACCGGGGAGCTGTTTTTT

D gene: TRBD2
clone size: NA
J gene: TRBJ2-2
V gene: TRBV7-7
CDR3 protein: CASSYGRPNTGELFF
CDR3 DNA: TGTGCCAGCAGCTACGGGAGGCCTAACACCGGGGAGCTGTTTTTT

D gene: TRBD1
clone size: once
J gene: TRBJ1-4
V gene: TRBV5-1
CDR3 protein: CASRGGTGGNEKLFF
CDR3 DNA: TGCGCCAGCAGAGGAGGGACAGGGGGTAATGAAAAACTGTTTTTT

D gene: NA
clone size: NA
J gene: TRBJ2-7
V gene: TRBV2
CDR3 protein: CASTGRMSEQYF
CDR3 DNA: TGTGCCAGCACTGGCCGAATGAGCGAGCAGTACTTC

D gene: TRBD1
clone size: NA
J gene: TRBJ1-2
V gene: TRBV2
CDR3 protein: CASSEPGSGTGAYGYTF
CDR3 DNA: TGTGCCAGCAGTGAACCCGGCTCCGGGACAGGGGCCTATGGCTACACCTTC

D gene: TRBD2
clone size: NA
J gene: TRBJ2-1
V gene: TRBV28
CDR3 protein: CASSSLEAGVIGNEQFF
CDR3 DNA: TGTGCCAGCAGTTCTCTTGAAGCGGGAGTAATAGGCAATGAGCAGTTCTTC

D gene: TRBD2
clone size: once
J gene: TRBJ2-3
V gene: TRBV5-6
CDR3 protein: CASSFGTSGTGKTDTQYF
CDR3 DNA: TGTGCCAGCAGCTTCGGGACTAGCGGGACTGGAAAAACAGATACGCAGTATTTT

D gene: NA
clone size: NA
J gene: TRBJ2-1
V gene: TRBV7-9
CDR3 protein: CASSLVGSRVYNEQFF
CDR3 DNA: TGTGCCAGCAGCTTAGTAGGGTCAAGGGTCTACAATGAGCAGTTCTTC

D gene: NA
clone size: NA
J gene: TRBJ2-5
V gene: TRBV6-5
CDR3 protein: CASSYSGLGETQYF
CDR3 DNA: TGTGCCAGCAGTTACTCCGGCTTGGGGGAGACCCAGTACTTC

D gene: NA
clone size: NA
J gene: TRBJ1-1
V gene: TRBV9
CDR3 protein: CASSVSGTTGAEAFF
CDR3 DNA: TGTGCCAGCAGCGTCTCCGGGACAACGGGGGCTGAAGCTTTCTTT

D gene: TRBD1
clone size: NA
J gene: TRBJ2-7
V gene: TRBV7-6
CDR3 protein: CASSERTGGVGEQYF
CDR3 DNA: TGTGCCAGCAGCGAACGGACAGGGGGTGTGGGAGAGCAGTACTTC

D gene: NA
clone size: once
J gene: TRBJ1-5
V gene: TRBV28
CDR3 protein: CASSEKGPNNQPQHF
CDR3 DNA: TGTGCCAGCAGTGAAAAAGGTCCTAACAATCAGCCCCAGCATTTT

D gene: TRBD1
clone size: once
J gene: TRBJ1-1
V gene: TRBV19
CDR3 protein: CASSSGGNTEAFF
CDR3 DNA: TGTGCCAGTAGTTCAGGGGGGAACACTGAAGCTTTCTTT

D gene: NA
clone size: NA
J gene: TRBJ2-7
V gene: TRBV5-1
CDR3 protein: CASRPGQISYEQYF
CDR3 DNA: TGCGCCAGCAGACCGGGACAAATCTCCTACGAGCAGTACTTC

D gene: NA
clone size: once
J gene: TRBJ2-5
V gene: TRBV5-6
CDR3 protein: CASSRFGDGQETQYF
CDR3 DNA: NA

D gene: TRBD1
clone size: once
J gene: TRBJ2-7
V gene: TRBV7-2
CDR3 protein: CASSDPGQSSYEQYF
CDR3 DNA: TGTGCCAGCAGCGATCCGGGACAGTCTTCCTACGAGCAGTACTTC

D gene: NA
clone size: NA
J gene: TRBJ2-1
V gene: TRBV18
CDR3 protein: CASSPLDVYNEQFF
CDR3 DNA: TGTGCCAGCTCACCCCTAGACGTTTACAATGAGCAGTTCTTC

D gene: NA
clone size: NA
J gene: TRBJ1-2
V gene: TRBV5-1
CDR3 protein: CASSSDSHYGYTF
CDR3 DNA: TGCGCCAGCAGCTCGGACAGTCACTATGGCTACACCTTC

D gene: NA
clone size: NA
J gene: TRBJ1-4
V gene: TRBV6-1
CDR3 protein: CASSEKIIEEKLFF
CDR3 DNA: TGTGCCAGCAGTGAGAAGATTATTGAAGAAAAACTGTTTTTT

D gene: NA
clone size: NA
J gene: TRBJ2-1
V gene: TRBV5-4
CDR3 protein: CASSLPGSPYNEQFF
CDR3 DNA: TGTGCCAGCAGCTTGCCGGGGTCCCCTTACAATGAGCAGTTCTTC

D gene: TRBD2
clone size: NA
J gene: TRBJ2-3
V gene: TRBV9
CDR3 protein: CASSVGTSGESSTDTQYF
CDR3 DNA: TGTGCCAGCAGCGTGGGGACTAGCGGTGAATCTAGCACAGATACGCAGTATTTT

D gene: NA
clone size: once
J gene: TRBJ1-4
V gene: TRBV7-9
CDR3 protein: CASSLETWWEEKLFF
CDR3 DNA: TGTGCCAGCAGCTTAGAAACGTGGTGGGAAGAAAAACTGTTTTTT

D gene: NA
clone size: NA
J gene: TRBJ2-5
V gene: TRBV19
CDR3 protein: CASSMWGNAAEETQYF
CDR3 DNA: TGTGCCAGTAGTATGTGGGGGAACGCGGCTGAGGAGACCCAGTACTTC

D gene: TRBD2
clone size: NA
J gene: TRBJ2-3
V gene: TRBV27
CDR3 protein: CASRAAGGLTDTQYF
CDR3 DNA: TGTGCCAGCAGAGCAGCGGGAGGGTTAACAGATACGCAGTATTTT

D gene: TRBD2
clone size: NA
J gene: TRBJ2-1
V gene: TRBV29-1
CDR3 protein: CSVEGLAGGDNEQFF
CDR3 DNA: TGCAGCGTTGAAGGACTAGCGGGAGGGGACAATGAGCAGTTCTTC

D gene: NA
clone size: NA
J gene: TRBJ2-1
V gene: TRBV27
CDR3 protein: CASSFLEPGRISYNEQFF
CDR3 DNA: TGTGCCAGCAGTTTCCTAGAACCCGGACGGATCTCCTACAATGAGCAGTTCTTC

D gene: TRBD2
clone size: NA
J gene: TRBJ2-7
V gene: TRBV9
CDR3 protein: CASSARRTSGFDEQYF
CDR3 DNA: TGTGCCAGCAGCGCCCGGCGGACTAGCGGGTTCGACGAGCAGTACTTC

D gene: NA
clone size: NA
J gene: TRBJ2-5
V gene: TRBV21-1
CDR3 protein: CASSKGVETQYF
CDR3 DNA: TGTGCCAGCAGCAAAGGGGTCGAGACCCAGTACTTC

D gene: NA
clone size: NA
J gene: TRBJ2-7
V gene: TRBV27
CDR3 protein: CASSLGGYSYEQYF
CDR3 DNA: TGTGCCAGCAGCCTGGGAGGTTACTCCTACGAGCAGTACTTC

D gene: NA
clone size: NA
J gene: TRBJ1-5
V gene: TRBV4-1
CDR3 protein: CASSQENEVTQHF
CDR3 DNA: TGCGCCAGCAGCCAAGAAAATGAGGTGACCCAGCATTTT

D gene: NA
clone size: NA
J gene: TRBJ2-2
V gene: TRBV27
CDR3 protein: CASSKDLAGTGELFF
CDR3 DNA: TGTGCCAGCAGTAAGGACCTGGCGGGAACCGGGGAGCTGTTTTTT

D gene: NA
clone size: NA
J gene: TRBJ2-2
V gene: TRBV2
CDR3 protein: CASIFETGNTGELFF
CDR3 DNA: TGTGCCAGCATCTTTGAGACAGGGAACACCGGGGAGCTGTTTTTT

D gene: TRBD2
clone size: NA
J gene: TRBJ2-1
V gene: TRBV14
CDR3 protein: CASSPLSGSNEQFF
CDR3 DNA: TGTGCCAGCAGCCCCCTGAGCGGGAGCAATGAGCAGTTCTTC

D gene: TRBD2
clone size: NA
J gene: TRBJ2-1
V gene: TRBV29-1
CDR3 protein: CSVGGGSWVEQFF
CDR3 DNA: TGCAGCGTTGGGGGCGGGAGTTGGGTTGAGCAGTTCTTC

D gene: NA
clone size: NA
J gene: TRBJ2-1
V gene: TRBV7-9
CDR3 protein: CASSLAQPSEQFF
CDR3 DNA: TGTGCCAGCAGCTTAGCGCAGCCTAGCGAGCAGTTCTTC

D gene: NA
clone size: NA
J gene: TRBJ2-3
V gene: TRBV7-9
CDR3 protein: CASRLGRGISTDTQYF
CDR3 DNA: TGTGCCAGCAGGCTCGGTCGGGGGATAAGCACAGATACGCAGTATTTT

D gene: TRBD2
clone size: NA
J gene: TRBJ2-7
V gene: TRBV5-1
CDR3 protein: CASSLALAGEVYEQYF
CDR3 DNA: TGCGCCAGCAGCTTGGCTCTAGCGGGAGAAGTATACGAGCAGTACTTC

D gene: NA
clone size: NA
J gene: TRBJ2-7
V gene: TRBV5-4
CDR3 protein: CASSLPIGGTYEQYF
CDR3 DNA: TGTGCCAGCAGCTTACCGATAGGCGGGACCTACGAGCAGTACTTC

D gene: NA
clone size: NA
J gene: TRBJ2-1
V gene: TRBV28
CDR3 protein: CASSSPWAKGSYNEQFF
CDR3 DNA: TGTGCCAGCAGCTCACCCTGGGCGAAGGGGTCCTACAATGAGCAGTTCTTC

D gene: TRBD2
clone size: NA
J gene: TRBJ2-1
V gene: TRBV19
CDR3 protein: CASSVSGSSYNEQFF
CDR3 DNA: TGTGCCAGTAGTGTCAGCGGGAGCTCCTACAATGAGCAGTTCTTC

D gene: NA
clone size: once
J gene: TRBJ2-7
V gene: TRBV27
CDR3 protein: CASSLSSGGLYEQYF
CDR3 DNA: TGTGCCAGCAGTTTATCGTCAGGGGGACTATACGAGCAGTACTTC

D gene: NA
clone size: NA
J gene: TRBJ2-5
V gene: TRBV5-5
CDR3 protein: CASSLPGYQETQYF
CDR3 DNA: TGTGCCAGCAGCTTGCCGGGATACCAAGAGACCCAGTACTTC